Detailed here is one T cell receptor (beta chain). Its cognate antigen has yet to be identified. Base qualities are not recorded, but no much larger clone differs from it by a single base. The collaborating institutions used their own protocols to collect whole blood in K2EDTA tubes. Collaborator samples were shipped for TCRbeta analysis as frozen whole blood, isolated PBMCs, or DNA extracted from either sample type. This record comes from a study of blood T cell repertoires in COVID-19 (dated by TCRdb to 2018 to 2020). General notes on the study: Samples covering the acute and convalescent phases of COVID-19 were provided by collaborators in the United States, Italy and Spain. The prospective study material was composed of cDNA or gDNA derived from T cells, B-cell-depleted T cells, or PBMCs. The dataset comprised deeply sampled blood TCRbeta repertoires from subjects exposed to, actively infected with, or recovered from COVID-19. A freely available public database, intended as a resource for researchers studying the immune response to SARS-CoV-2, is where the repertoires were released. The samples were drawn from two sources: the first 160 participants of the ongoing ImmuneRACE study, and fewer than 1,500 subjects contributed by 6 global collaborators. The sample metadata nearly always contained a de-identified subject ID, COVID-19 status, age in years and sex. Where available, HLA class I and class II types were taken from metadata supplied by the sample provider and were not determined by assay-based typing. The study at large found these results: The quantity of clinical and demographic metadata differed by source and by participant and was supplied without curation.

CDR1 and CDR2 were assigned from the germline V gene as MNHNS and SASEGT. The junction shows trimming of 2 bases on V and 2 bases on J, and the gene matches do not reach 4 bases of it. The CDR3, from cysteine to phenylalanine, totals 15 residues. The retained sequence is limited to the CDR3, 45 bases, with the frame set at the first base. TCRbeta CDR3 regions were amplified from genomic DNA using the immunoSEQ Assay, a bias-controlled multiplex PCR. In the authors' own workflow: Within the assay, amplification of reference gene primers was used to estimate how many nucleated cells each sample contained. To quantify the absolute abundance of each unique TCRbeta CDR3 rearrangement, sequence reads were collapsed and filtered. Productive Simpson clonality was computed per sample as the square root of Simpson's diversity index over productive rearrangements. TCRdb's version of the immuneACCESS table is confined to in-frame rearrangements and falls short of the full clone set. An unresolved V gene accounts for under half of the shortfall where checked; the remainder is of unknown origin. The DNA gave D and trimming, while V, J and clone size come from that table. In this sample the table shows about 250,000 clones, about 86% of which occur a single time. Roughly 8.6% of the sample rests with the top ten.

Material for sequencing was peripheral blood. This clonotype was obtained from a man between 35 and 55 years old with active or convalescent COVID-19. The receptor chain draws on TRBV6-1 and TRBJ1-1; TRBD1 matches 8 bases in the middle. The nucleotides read TGTGCCAGCAGTGAATTAGACAGGGGAAACACTGAAGCTTTCTTT. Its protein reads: CASSELDRGNTEAFF.